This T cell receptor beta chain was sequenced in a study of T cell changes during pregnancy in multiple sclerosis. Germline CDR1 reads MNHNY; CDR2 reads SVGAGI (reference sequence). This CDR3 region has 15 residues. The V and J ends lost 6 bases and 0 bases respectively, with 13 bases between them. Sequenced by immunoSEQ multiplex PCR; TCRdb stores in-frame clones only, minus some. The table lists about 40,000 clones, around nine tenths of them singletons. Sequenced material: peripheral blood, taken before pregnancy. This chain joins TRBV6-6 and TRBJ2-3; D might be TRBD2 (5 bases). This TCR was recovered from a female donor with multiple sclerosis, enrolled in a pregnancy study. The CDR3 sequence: CASSVDYGSTDTQYF. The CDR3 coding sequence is TGTGCCAGCAGCGTAGACTACGGGAGCACAGATACGCAGTATTTT.